The source of this T cell receptor (beta chain) is a study of T-cell reconstitution after alpha-beta-depleted transplantation in children (dated by TCRdb to the mid-2010s). Notes on the research overall: The study quantitatively tracked T-cell immune reconstitution after TCRalphabeta/CD19-depleted allogeneic hematopoietic cell transplantation in children using TCR repertoire profiling.

The trim is 1 base for V and 4 bases for J, with a gap of 15 bases between the germline ends. Inclusive of the bounding cysteine and phenylalanine, the CDR3 is 15 residues long. Only the CDR3 DNA stays, 45 bases, in frame from base 1. Reading the germline V gene gives CDR1 SGHRS and CDR2 YFSETQ. In this sample, this clonotype turned up a few times. The target of this receptor is not known. No much larger clonotype is one base removed from it; base qualities were not supplied. Receptor amplification or capture employed PCR. Sequencing took place on an Illumina HiSeq 2500. Molecular barcoding was employed in the preparation of TCR libraries, with unique molecular identifiers being used to normalize TCRbeta repertoire quantification. TCRdb passed the public sequencing reads through fastp at Q25 and MiXCR, retaining productive beta sequences. Duplicate CDR3 protein sequences are folded into a single record with the most common DNA and genes. This sample is represented by more than 450,000 distinct CDR3 sequences; 15% to 20% of them were singletons. The biggest ten clones account for 2.5% to 3.5% of the sample.

Sample: PBMCs from the stem cell graft donor, taken from the stem cell graft. The TCR was taken from a human donor who donated a stem cell graft to a child with acute lymphoblastic leukemia. The chain is encoded by TRBV5-1 joined to TRBJ2-7; the D gene cannot be resolved reliably. Here the CDR3 is given as CASSLTNPRYYEQYF. The DNA sequence follows: TGCGCCAGCAGCTTGACAAATCCCCGATATTACGAGCAGTACTTC.